These T cell receptor beta chains were read from a single sample in a study of shared clonotypes between healthy human individuals. Sequencing was performed with immunoSEQ multiplex PCR; in TCRdb, only in-frame clones are kept and a portion is missing. The sample shows approximately 1,500,000 clones, 95% to 97% of them seen only once. Sequencing used naive CD4+ T cells sorted from blood. The receptors originated from a young man in good health. Both conserved end residues are part of each CDR3. Each record gives: D gene, J gene, clone size, V gene, CDR3 protein, CDR3 DNA. D genes are given only for firm matches. Size tells how often a clone was seen (once, few, many) or the class of an expanded clone, and some rows leave it out.

D: TRBD1; J: TRBJ1-1; size: -; V: TRBV2; CDR3: CASSWGQGVTEAFF; DNA: TGTGCCAGCAGCTGGGGACAGGGGGTCACTGAAGCTTTCTTT
D: TRBD1; J: TRBJ2-1; size: -; V: TRBV5-1; CDR3: CASRIGTANNEQFF; DNA: TGCGCCAGCAGGATCGGGACAGCAAACAATGAGCAGTTCTTC
D: TRBD2; J: TRBJ2-7; size: -; V: TRBV7-9; CDR3: CASSLAEDYEQYF; DNA: TGTGCCAGCAGCCTAGCGGAAGACTACGAGCAGTACTTC
D: TRBD1; J: TRBJ2-5; size: -; V: TRBV29-1; CDR3: CSVERTGIKETQYF; DNA: TGCAGCGTTGAGAGGACAGGGATTAAGGAGACCCAGTACTTC
D: -; J: TRBJ2-1; size: -; V: TRBV19; CDR3: CASSKQDSPDLFF; DNA: TGTGCCAGTAGTAAACAGGACAGCCCGGACTTGTTCTTC
D: -; J: TRBJ2-7; size: -; V: TRBV7-6; CDR3: CASSLQIIDEQYF; DNA: TGTGCCAGCAGCTTGCAAATCATTGACGAGCAGTACTTC
D: -; J: TRBJ2-6; size: -; V: TRBV5-6; CDR3: CASASGANVLTF; DNA: TGTGCCAGCGCCTCTGGGGCCAACGTCCTGACTTTC
D: -; J: TRBJ1-1; size: -; V: TRBV28; CDR3: CASSVDRPNTEAFF; DNA: TGTGCCAGCAGTGTGGACCGGCCGAACACTGAAGCTTTCTTT
D: -; J: TRBJ1-4; size: -; V: TRBV5-1; CDR3: CASSPGTRGEKLFF; DNA: TGCGCCAGCAGCCCCGGGACACGTGGTGAAAAACTGTTTTTT
D: TRBD2; J: TRBJ2-7; size: -; V: TRBV7-3; CDR3: CASSLVVWAARLAGGGYEQYF; DNA: TGTGCCAGCAGCTTAGTGGTTTGGGCAGCCCGGTTGGCGGGAGGTGGCTACGAGCAGTACTTC
D: TRBD1; J: TRBJ1-1; size: -; V: TRBV25-1; CDR3: CASRETYGQVRDSEAFF; DNA: TGTGCCAGCAGAGAAACATATGGACAGGTTCGAGATAGTGAAGCTTTCTTT
D: -; J: TRBJ1-1; size: -; V: TRBV6-5; CDR3: CASSPVGATEAFF; DNA: TGTGCCAGCAGTCCTGTGGGGGCCACTGAAGCTTTCTTT
D: TRBD1; J: TRBJ1-2; size: -; V: TRBV18; CDR3: CASSPTRDRVGGYTF; DNA: TGTGCCAGCTCACCAACGCGGGACAGGGTAGGAGGCTACACCTTC
D: -; J: TRBJ1-5; size: once; V: TRBV28; CDR3: CASSQGPGNQPQHF; DNA: TGTGCCAGCAGTCAGGGCCCCGGGAATCAGCCCCAGCATTTT
D: -; J: TRBJ2-7; size: -; V: TRBV5-4; CDR3: CASSLDLPGEQYF; DNA: TGTGCCAGCAGCTTGGACCTCCCGGGGGAGCAGTACTTC
D: -; J: TRBJ2-1; size: -; V: TRBV10-3; CDR3: CAISASNEQFF; DNA: TGTGCCATCAGTGCATCTAATGAGCAGTTCTTC
D: -; J: TRBJ2-6; size: -; V: TRBV5-1; CDR3: CASSETGSGANVLTF; DNA: TGCGCCAGCAGCGAGACAGGCTCTGGGGCCAACGTCCTGACTTTC
D: -; J: TRBJ2-2; size: -; V: TRBV27; CDR3: CASSLTPLRGAGELFF; DNA: TGTGCCAGCAGTTTAACCCCCCTCAGGGGCGCCGGGGAGCTGTTTTTT
D: -; J: TRBJ2-7; size: -; V: TRBV11-3; CDR3: CASSHPATREQYF; DNA: TGTGCCAGCAGCCACCCGGCTACTAGAGAGCAGTACTTC
D: -; J: TRBJ1-2; size: -; V: TRBV5-6; CDR3: CASSLEKNYGYTF; DNA: TGTGCCAGCAGCTTGGAAAAGAACTATGGCTACACCTTC
D: -; J: TRBJ1-2; size: -; V: TRBV15; CDR3: CATSRVTGMDGYTF; DNA: TGTGCCACCAGCAGAGTAACAGGAATGGATGGCTACACCTTC
D: -; J: TRBJ2-5; size: -; V: TRBV9; CDR3: CASSVVPWGQETQYF; DNA: TGTGCCAGCAGCGTCGTCCCTTGGGGCCAAGAGACCCAGTACTTC
D: TRBD2; J: TRBJ2-3; size: once; V: TRBV5-1; CDR3: CASSFSMTSGLRVDTQYF; DNA: TGCGCCAGCAGCTTCTCCATGACTAGCGGGCTTAGGGTGGATACGCAGTATTTT
D: -; J: TRBJ2-1; size: -; V: TRBV28; CDR3: CASSHLGSREQFF; DNA: TGTGCCAGCAGCCACCTGGGGTCCAGGGAGCAGTTCTTC
D: TRBD2; J: TRBJ2-3; size: -; V: TRBV9; CDR3: CASSPWAGLAGVLEWDTQYF; DNA: TGTGCCAGCAGCCCCTGGGCGGGACTAGCGGGTGTCCTCGAGTGGGATACGCAGTATTTT
D: -; J: TRBJ1-2; size: -; V: TRBV7-9; CDR3: CASSLASGEYGYTF; DNA: TGTGCCAGCAGCTTAGCTTCGGGAGAATATGGCTACACCTTC
D: TRBD2; J: TRBJ2-7; size: -; V: TRBV27; CDR3: CASSFGTSGAGVREQYF; DNA: TGTGCCAGCAGTTTCGGGACTAGCGGGGCCGGGGTGAGGGAGCAGTACTTC
D: TRBD2; J: TRBJ2-1; size: -; V: TRBV10-3; CDR3: CATQGLADNEQFF; DNA: TGTGCCACGCAGGGACTAGCGGACAATGAGCAGTTCTTC
D: -; J: TRBJ1-3; size: -; V: TRBV6-1; CDR3: CASGAGHSGNTIYF; DNA: TGTGCCTCCGGGGCGGGCCACTCTGGAAACACCATATATTTT
D: -; J: TRBJ1-1; size: -; V: TRBV7-9; CDR3: CASRGHGEFGKAFF; DNA: TGTGCCAGCAGGGGACACGGGGAGTTCGGGAAAGCTTTCTTT
D: TRBD1; J: TRBJ2-1; size: -; V: TRBV27; CDR3: CASSPWTGWGNNEQFF; DNA: TGTGCCAGCAGTCCCTGGACAGGGTGGGGAAACAATGAGCAGTTCTTC
D: -; J: TRBJ2-1; size: -; V: TRBV14; CDR3: CASSQDVSSYNEQFF; DNA: TGTGCCAGCAGCCAAGATGTCAGCTCCTACAATGAGCAGTTCTTC
D: TRBD2; J: TRBJ2-3; size: -; V: TRBV7-9; CDR3: CASSPASGKKDTQYF; DNA: TGTGCCAGCAGCCCCGCTAGCGGGAAAAAAGATACGCAGTATTTT
D: TRBD2; J: TRBJ2-1; size: -; V: TRBV5-4; CDR3: CASSSGLAAYEQFF; DNA: TGTGCCAGCAGCTCGGGACTAGCAGCCTATGAGCAGTTCTTC
D: -; J: TRBJ2-7; size: -; V: TRBV6-5; CDR3: CASSYGQSYEQYF; DNA: TGTGCCAGCAGTTACGGACAGTCGTACGAGCAGTACTTC